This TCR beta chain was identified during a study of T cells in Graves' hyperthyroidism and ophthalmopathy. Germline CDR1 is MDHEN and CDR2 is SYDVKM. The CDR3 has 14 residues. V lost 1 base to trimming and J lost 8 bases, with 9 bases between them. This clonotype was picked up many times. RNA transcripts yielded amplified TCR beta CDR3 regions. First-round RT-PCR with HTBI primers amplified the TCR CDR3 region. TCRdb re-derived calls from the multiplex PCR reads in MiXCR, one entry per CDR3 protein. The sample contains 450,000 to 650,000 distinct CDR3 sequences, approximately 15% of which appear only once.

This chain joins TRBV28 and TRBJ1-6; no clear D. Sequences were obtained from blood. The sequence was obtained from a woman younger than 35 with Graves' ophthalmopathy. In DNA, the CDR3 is TGTGCCAGCAGTTTATTCAATGGATATTCACCCCTCCACTTT. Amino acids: CASSLFNGYSPLHF.